Following are 2 T cell receptor beta chains from one sample sequenced in a study of cytomegalovirus exposure and HLA in healthy donors. This PCR relied on a set of 60 Vbeta primers and 13 Jbeta primers. Generated by immunoSEQ multiplex PCR, the TCRdb table keeps only in-frame clones and is missing some. The data contain around 110,000 clones, 55% to 85% of them singletons. Sequencing was performed on PBMCs. These receptors all stem from a man between 25 and 39 years old in good health and CMV-seronegative.

The chain recombines TRBV7-6 with TRBJ2-7; tentative D call: TRBD2 (6 bases). V was trimmed by 1 base and J by 4 bases, leaving 8 bases between them. CDR1 and CDR2 from the germline V gene are SGHVS and FNYEAQ. This CDR3 region has 13 residues. The DNA of the CDR3 is TGTGCCAGCAGCTTAGACGGAGGGTACGAGCAGTACTTC. Amino acid sequence: CASSLDGGYEQYF.

This clone was observed a single time. The chain is built from TRBV7-6 and TRBJ2-2, with 7 bases that match TRBD1. V dropped 5 bases and J dropped 6; count of bases not matched to a gene: 9. The CDR3 runs 15 residues. CDR1 is SGHVS, CDR2 FNYEAQ, per germline. DNA for the CDR3: TGTGCCAGCAGCCCGACAGGGTCCGAGGCCGGGGAGCTGTTTTTT. Translated: CASSPTGSEAGELFF.